This is a list of T cell receptor beta chains from one sample in a study of regulatory T cells in long-lasting Graves disease. TCRdb processed the multiplex PCR reads anew with MiXCR; each CDR3 protein has one entry. The sample yields 600,000 to 800,000 distinct CDR3 sequences, about 30% seen once. The material was peripheral blood mononuclear cells (PBMCs), obtained when the disease was refractory, from a patient treated with antithyroid drugs. The receptors shown here come from a female donor with Graves disease. Each CDR3 is given with its conserved first and last residue. The D gene is left open where the match is weak. Some rows have no size entry. The others give once, few or many, or a class for an expanded clone.

D gene | J gene | V gene | clone size | CDR3 DNA | CDR3 protein
. | TRBJ1-1 | TRBV28 | . | TGTGCCAGCAGTTTTCCAGGGGCGATGGGGAACACTGAAGCTTTCTTT | CASSFPGAMGNTEAFF
. | TRBJ2-7 | TRBV5-6 | few | TGTGCCAGCAGCTTCGGTCCGCCCTACGAGCAGTACTTC | CASSFGPPYEQYF
. | TRBJ1-3 | TRBV6-5 | . | TGTGCCAGCAGTTACAACCCTCTGTCTGGAAACACCATATATTTT | CASSYNPLSGNTIYF
TRBD1 | TRBJ1-2 | TRBV20-1 | many | TGCAGTGCTAGTCGCCCGGACAGGGTGACCTATGGCTACACCTTC | CSASRPDRVTYGYTF
TRBD1 | TRBJ1-6 | TRBV20-1 | . | TGCAGTGCTAGATTCGACAGGGTCTCACCCCTCCACTTT | CSARFDRVSPLHF
. | TRBJ1-6 | TRBV7-9 | . | TGTGCCAGCAGCTTAGCGGCCGGGTTTTCACCCCTCCACTTT | CASSLAAGFSPLHF
. | TRBJ1-2 | TRBV15 | . | TGTGCCACCAGCAGAGATCTCTCGGGGTCCGGCTACACCTTC | CATSRDLSGSGYTF
TRBD1 | TRBJ1-2 | TRBV6-5 | few | TGTGCCAGCAGTTACTCTGGACAGGGCCTTAGCTATGGCTACACCTTC | CASSYSGQGLSYGYTF
. | TRBJ2-5 | TRBV24-1 | few | TGTGCCACCAGTGATCTCGCCGCCGACTTAAAAGAGACCCAGTACTTC | CATSDLAADLKETQYF
. | TRBJ2-7 | TRBV19 | few | TGTGCCAGTAGTATAGGAGGGAACGAGCAGTACTTC | CASSIGGNEQYF
. | TRBJ1-1 | TRBV30 | few | TGTGCCTGGAGTCCACGCACTGAAGCTTTCTTT | CAWSPRTEAFF
. | TRBJ2-7 | TRBV6-5 | few | TGTGCCAGCAGTTACGACAGGACTAGTTACGAGCAGTACTTC | CASSYDRTSYEQYF